The text below deals with one T cell receptor (beta chain). Its antigen is currently not known. Qualities for individual bases were not recorded, and no much larger clone is one base off. The sample holds other DNA sequences that translate to the same CDR3. This sample is drawn from a study of shared clonotypes between healthy human individuals (dated by TCRdb to 2020 to 2021). About the study as a whole: Three men and two women, aged 18 to 49 years, made up the cohort. To increase sequencing depth and limit assay-specific biases, TCR repertoire library preparation and sequencing were carried out by different laboratories using diverse techniques. Per donor, three plates each were used for CD4 naive and CD4 memory, two for CD8 naive, and one for CD8 memory. To estimate repertoire size and how much clonotype sharing occurs between individuals, the study deeply sequenced the blood TCR repertoires of 4 to 6 healthy adults. Per donor, leukapheresis produced somewhere between about 0.9 and 9.5 billion PBMCs.

Using the deep immunoSEQ assay, TCR CDR3 regions were amplified from genomic DNA by multiplex PCR. For each cell subset, the extracted genomic DNA was distributed evenly across all wells of several immunoSEQ 96-well plates, and each plate served as one replicate. For sorted subsets, 150 to 250 ng of genomic DNA, equivalent to 25,000 to 35,000 T cell genomes, went into each replicate PCR. The purified libraries were quantified using a Qubit 3.0 fluorometer, sized with a Bioanalyzer 2100, and then quantified again using the KAPA Library Quantification kit. Every immunoSEQ 96-well plate was sequenced on a dedicated single-read 150-cycle Illumina NextSeq 550 flow cell. The paper's processing steps were these. Because the immunoSEQ output held only junctional sequences and lacked quality scores, the filtering could not match the filtering applied to full-length reads. Sequences were annotated with PyIR, a Python wrapper for IgBLAST v1.9, and V/J genes and CDR3 were assigned using IMGT germline references. Reads were filtered out if the reads had weak V/J assignments (E-value above 1e-6), no CDR3, stop codons, out-of-frame junctions, or ambiguous translated residues. V3J clonotypes were defined as sequences sharing an identical inferred V gene, J gene, and CDR3 amino acid sequence. Percentage overlap between repertoires was computed as shared unique clonotypes divided by the size of the smaller repertoire. Richness of each repertoire was evaluated using RTK rarefaction, the Chao1 estimator, and Recon v2.1 estimates of unobserved clonotypes. For all TCRbeta clonotypes obtained by the gDNA method from a handful of donors, generation probabilities were computed with OLGA. TCRdb limited this immuneACCESS table to in-frame rearrangements with V and J called. A share of clones is missing; checked studies link under half to unresolved V genes, and the rest is unexplained. The DNA gave D and trimming, while V, J and clone size come from that table. Recorded for this sample are millions of clones; 85% to 95% of them occurred a single time. The ten biggest clones cover over 0.12% of the sample.

Donors were healthy HIV-negative adults with no recently reported acute infections or vaccinations. All donors were Caucasian adults living in Nashville, Tennessee, USA. CD4+ T cells were enriched by magnetic negative selection; naive cells were then positively selected on CD45RA, and the negative fraction formed the memory subset. After blood collection by leukapheresis, PBMCs were isolated using Ficoll-Histopaque density gradient centrifugation and then cryopreserved in the vapor phase of liquid nitrogen. Purity and quantity of every magnetically sorted T cell population were checked by analytical flow cytometry. Genomic DNA was isolated from each sorted fraction and quantified by UV absorbance on a Nanodrop 2000c. General study outcomes and caveats: Higher generation probabilities were observed for clonotypes shared by all four sorted-subset donors than for non-shared clonotypes. Because the study included a small number of donors, the genetic and exposure-history diversity represented was limited. Naive subsets generally had larger estimated clonotype richness than memory subsets did. Rarefaction of sorted-subset datasets indicated incomplete sequencing despite the large sequencing depth. Sampling was limited to blood, and TCR repertoires in tissue likely differ from TCR repertoires in blood. Pairwise subsampling led to the expectation that sequencing depth would affect the degree of clonotype sharing among donors. Across four donors, around 5% of naive CD4, approximately 3.6% of naive CD8, around 2.5% of memory CD4, and roughly 0.41% of memory CD8 clonotypes were shared.

What was sequenced was naive CD4+ T cells sorted from blood. The sample's cell subset or site label, decoded: CD45RA+ positively selected. This receptor was identified in a man younger than 35 in good health.

The CDR3 in this case is CASRRDRDSYEQYF. The DNA is as follows: TGTGCCAGCAGACGGGACAGGGACTCCTACGAGCAGTACTTC. The rearrangement combines TRBV6-5 with TRBJ2-7, and TRBD1 aligns with 9 junction nucleotides. CDR1 and CDR2, per the germline V gene, are MNHEY and SVGAGI. V is cut back by 6 bases and J by 0 bases, with 3 bases in the junction unmatched. Taken from cysteine to phenylalanine, the CDR3 has 14 residues. This entry keeps only the CDR3 DNA: 42 bases, framed from base 1.